These T cell receptor beta chains were read from a single sample in a study of read filtering for tumor transcriptome and immune sequencing. TCRdb recomputed calls from the reads with MiXCR, one row per CDR3 protein. Among 130,000 or so distinct CDR3 sequences, less than 15% were seen once, and the ten largest hold 7% to 9%. The source material was a population of CD138-negative cells sorted from bone marrow. The receptors come from a donor at least 40 years old with multiple myeloma. Each CDR3 is given with its conserved first and last residue. The D gene is left open where the match is weak. Rows may omit the clone size; those that give it use once, few, many or a size class.

d_call,j_call,v_call,clone_size,cdr3_aa,cdr3_nt
.,TRBJ1-5,TRBV7-9,many,CASSSYVGNSNQPQHF,TGTGCCAGCAGCTCATACGTAGGGAACAGCAATCAGCCCCAGCATTTT
.,TRBJ2-7,TRBV27,many,CASSSLRGPNPYEQYF,TGTGCCAGCAGTTCCCTCCGGGGCCCGAATCCCTACGAGCAGTACTTC
.,TRBJ2-5,TRBV3-1,many,CASSPPLEETQYF,TGTGCCAGCAGCCCACCCTTAGAAGAGACCCAGTACTTC
.,TRBJ1-3,TRBV29-1,many,CSVPGRGDTIYF,TGCAGCGTTCCGGGCCGGGGGGACACCATATATTTT
.,TRBJ1-4,TRBV19,many,CASGPRATNEKLFF,TGTGCCAGTGGTCCCAGGGCAACTAATGAAAAACTGTTTTTT
.,TRBJ1-1,TRBV10-3,many,CAISDRENTEAFF,TGTGCCATCAGTGACAGGGAGAACACTGAAGCTTTCTTT
.,TRBJ2-2,TRBV24-1,many,CATSDLRDGELFF,TGTGCCACCAGTGATTTGAGAGACGGGGAGCTGTTTTTT
.,TRBJ2-7,TRBV7-9,many,CASSLPGGYEQYF,TGTGCCAGCAGCTTACCAGGGGGGTACGAGCAGTACTTC
.,TRBJ1-5,TRBV7-2,many,CASSLRIDQPQHF,TGTGCCAGCAGCTTGCGGATAGATCAGCCCCAGCATTTT
.,TRBJ2-1,TRBV7-9,many,CASSLWSRGENEQFF,TGTGCCAGCAGCTTATGGTCCAGGGGGGAGAATGAGCAGTTCTTC
.,TRBJ2-3,TRBV6-2/TRBV6-3,.,CASSQPTPIDTDTQYF,TGTGCCAGCAGTCAACCTACCCCCATTGACACAGATACGCAGTATTTT
.,TRBJ2-7,TRBV5-6,many,CASSTLRLSQTYEQYF,TGTGCCAGCAGCACCTTGAGGCTATCTCAGACCTACGAGCAGTACTTC
TRBD2,TRBJ2-1,TRBV5-1,many,CASSLAPGLAGEAEQFF,TGCGCCAGCAGCTTGGCCCCGGGACTAGCGGGAGAGGCTGAGCAGTTCTTC
.,TRBJ2-5,TRBV6-4,many,CASSDSKKTQYF,TGTGCCAGCAGTGACTCGAAGAAGACCCAGTACTTC
TRBD1,TRBJ1-3,TRBV11-2,few,CASSSDGTASGNTIYF,TGTGCCAGCAGCTCGGACGGGACAGCCTCTGGAAACACCATATATTTT
.,TRBJ2-2,TRBV20-1,many,CSARDFSNTGELFF,TGCAGTGCTAGAGATTTCTCGAACACCGGGGAGCTGTTTTTT
TRBD2,TRBJ2-1,TRBV6-2/TRBV6-3,few,CASTMGLAGEYNEQFF,TGTGCCAGCACCATGGGACTAGCGGGAGAATACAATGAGCAGTTCTTC
TRBD1,TRBJ2-3,TRBV7-2,many,CASSSRDREADTQYF,TGTGCCAGCAGCTCCCGGGACAGGGAAGCAGATACGCAGTATTTT
TRBD1,TRBJ2-4,TRBV6-2/TRBV6-3,many,CASSPTGQGNIQYF,TGTGCCAGCAGCCCCACGGGACAGGGAAACATTCAGTACTTC
.,TRBJ2-1,TRBV4-3,many,CASSQGGMNNEQFF,TGCGCCAGCAGCCAAGGGGGGATGAACAATGAGCAGTTCTTC
.,TRBJ2-2,TRBV7-9,.,CASSPRAGGFGSGELFF,TGTGCCAGCAGCCCTCGCGCTGGAGGGTTCGGGTCCGGGGAGCTGTTTTTT
.,TRBJ2-2,TRBV4-2,many,CASSQEGHPNTGELFF,TGTGCCAGCAGCCAAGAAGGGCATCCCAACACCGGGGAGCTGTTTTTT
TRBD1,TRBJ1-1,TRBV6-1,many,CASRVQGSGTEAFF,TGTGCCAGCAGGGTACAGGGGTCGGGCACTGAAGCTTTCTTT
.,TRBJ1-3,TRBV9,many,CASSPDRPSSGNTIYF,TGTGCCAGCAGCCCAGACAGGCCGAGCTCTGGAAACACCATATATTTT
TRBD1,TRBJ1-5,TRBV2,few,CASSEDRGWQPQHF,TGTGCCAGCAGTGAGGACAGGGGCTGGCAGCCCCAGCATTTT
TRBD1,TRBJ2-7,TRBV6-5,many,CASRSNRGSYEQYF,TGTGCCAGCAGGTCAAACAGGGGTTCCTACGAGCAGTACTTC
TRBD2,TRBJ2-1,TRBV20-1,many,CSAQAGGSYNEQFF,TGCAGTGCTCAAGCGGGAGGCTCCTACAATGAGCAGTTCTTC
.,TRBJ1-1,TRBV6-5,many,CASSKQGEAFF,TGTGCCAGCAGTAAACAGGGTGAAGCTTTCTTT
.,TRBJ2-1,TRBV10-1,once,CASEPDGRNEQLF,TGCGCCAGCGAGCCGGATGGCCGCAATGAGCAGTTGTTC
.,TRBJ2-1,TRBV20-1,.,CSARDRPGRSTSEQFF,TGCAGTGCTAGAGATAGACCGGGGAGATCCACCAGTGAGCAGTTCTTC
TRBD2,TRBJ2-3,TRBV7-2,many,CASSYGTSGSTDTQYF,TGTGCCAGCAGCTATGGGACTAGCGGTAGCACAGATACGCAGTATTTT